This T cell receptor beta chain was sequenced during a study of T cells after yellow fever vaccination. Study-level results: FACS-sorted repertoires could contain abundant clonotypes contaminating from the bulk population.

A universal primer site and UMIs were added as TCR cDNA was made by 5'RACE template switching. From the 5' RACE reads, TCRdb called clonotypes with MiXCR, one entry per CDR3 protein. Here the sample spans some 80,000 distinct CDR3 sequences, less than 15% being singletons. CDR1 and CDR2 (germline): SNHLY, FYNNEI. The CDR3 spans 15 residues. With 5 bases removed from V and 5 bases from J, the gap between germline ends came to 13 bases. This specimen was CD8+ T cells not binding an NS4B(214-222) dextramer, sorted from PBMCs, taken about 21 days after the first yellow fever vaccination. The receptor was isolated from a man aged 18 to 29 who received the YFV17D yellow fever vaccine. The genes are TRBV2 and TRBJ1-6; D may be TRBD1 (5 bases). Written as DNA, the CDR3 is TGTGCCAGCAGTCGTTCAGCGGGGGATAATTCACCCCTCCACTTT. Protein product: CASSRSAGDNSPLHF.